The T cell receptor beta chain described here comes from a study of cytomegalovirus exposure and HLA in healthy donors. Broader study findings: Researchers counted 164 TCR beta chains as cytomegalovirus-associated. Presence/absence analyses rested on an assumption that sequencing depth was roughly uniform across donors. Follow-up analysis later connected one missense variant in DCLRE1C with trimming of TCR beta V- and J-genes.

The PCR was carried out with 60 Vbeta primers and 13 Jbeta primers. Libraries were prepared by immunoSEQ multiplex PCR; TCRdb keeps only in-frame clonotypes and omits some of them. The sample holds 110,000 to 150,000 clones, roughly 80% seen once. Losses at the gene ends were 2 bases for V and 0 bases for J; bases not matched to a gene: 10. This CDR3 is built from 18 residues. From germline, CDR1 is MNHEY and CDR2 SMNVEV (reference sequence). In its sample, this clone was seen once. Antigen: not known. Source material: PBMCs. J is TRBJ2-3 and V is TRBV27, with 8 bases lining up with TRBD2. This TCR was sampled from a man aged 40-49 years in good health and CMV-seronegative. The CDR3 DNA reads TGTGCCAGCAGTTTACGACGGGGGGGGCGCTTTAGCACAGATACGCAGTATTTT. Translated: CASSLRRGGRFSTDTQYF.